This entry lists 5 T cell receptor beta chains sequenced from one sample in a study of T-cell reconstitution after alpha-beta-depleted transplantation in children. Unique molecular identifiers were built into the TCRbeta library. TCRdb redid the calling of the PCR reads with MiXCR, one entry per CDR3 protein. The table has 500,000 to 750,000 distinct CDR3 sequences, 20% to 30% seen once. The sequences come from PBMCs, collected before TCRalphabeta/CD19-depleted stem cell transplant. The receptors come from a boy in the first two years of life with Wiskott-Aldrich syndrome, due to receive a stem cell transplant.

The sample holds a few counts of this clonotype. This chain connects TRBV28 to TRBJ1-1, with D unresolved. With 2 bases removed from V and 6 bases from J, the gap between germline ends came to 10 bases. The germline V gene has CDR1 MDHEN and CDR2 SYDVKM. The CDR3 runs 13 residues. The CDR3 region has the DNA TGTGCCAGCAGTTTAGACGGCTCGGCTGAAGCTTTCTTT. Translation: CASSLDGSAEAFF.

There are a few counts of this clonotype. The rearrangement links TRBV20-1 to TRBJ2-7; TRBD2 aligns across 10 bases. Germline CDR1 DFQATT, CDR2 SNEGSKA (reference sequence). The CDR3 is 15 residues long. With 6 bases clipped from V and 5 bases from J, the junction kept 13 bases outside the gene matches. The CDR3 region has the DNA TGCAGTGCCTCTCGTCCTCTAGCGGGAGACAACGAGCAGTACTTC. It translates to CSASRPLAGDNEQYF.

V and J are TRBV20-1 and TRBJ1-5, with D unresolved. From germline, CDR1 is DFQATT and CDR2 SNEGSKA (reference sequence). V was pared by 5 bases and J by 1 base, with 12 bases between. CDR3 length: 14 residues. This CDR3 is CSAEFTGSNQPQHF. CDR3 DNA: TGCAGTGCTGAGTTTACGGGGAGCAATCAGCCCCAGCATTTT.

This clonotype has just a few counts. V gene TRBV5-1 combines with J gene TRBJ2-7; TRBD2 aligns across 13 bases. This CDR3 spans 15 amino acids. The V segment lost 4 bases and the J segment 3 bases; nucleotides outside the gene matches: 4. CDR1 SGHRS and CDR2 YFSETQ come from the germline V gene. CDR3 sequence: CASSRWTSGSYEQYF. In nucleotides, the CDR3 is TGCGCCAGCAGCAGATGGACTAGCGGGAGCTACGAGCAGTACTTC.

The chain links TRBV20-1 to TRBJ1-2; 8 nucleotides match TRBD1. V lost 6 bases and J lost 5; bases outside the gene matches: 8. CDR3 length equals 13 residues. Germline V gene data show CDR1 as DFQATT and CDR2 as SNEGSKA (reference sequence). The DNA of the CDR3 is TGCAGTGCACCTAGTAACAGGGGGTATGGCTACACCTTC. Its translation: CSAPSNRGYGYTF.